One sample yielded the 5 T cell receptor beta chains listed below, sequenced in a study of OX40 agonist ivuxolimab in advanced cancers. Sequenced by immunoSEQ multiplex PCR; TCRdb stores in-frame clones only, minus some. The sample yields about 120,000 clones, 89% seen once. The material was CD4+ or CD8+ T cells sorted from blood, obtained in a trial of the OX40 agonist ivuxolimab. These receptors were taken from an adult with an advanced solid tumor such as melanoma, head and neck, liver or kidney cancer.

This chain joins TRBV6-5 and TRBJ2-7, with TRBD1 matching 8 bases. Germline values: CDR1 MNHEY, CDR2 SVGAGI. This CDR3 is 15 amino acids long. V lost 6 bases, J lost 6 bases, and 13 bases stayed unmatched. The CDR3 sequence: CASSAPWTGTIEQYF. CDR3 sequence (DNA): TGTGCCAGCAGCGCGCCTTGGACAGGGACCATCGAGCAGTACTTC.

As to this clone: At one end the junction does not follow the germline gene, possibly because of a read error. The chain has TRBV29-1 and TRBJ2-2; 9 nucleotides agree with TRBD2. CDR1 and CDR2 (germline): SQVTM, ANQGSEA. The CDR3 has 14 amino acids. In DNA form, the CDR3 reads TGCAGCGTCGCGGGAGGGCCGAATACCGGGGAGCTGTTTTTT. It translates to CSVAGGPNTGELFF.

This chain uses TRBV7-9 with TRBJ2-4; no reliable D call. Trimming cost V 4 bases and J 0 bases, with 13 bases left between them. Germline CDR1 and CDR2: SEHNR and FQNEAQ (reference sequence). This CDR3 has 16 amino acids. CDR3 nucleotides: TGTGCCAGCAGCTCCCCTCGAGGTCTAGCCAAAAACATTCAGTACTTC. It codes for CASSSPRGLAKNIQYF.

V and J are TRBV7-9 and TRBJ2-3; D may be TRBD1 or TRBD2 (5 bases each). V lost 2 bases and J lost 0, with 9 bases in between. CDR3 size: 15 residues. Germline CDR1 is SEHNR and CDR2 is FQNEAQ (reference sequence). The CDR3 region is CASSLSGRSTDTQYF. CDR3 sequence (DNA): TGTGCCAGCAGCTTATCGGGACGCAGCACAGATACGCAGTATTTT.

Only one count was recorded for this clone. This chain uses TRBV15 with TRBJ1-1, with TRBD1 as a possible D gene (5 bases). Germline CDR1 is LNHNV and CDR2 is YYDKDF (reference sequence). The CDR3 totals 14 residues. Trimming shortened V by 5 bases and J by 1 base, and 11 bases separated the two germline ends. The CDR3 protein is CATSGFGQNTEAFF. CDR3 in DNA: TGTGCCACCAGCGGCTTTGGACAGAACACTGAAGCTTTCTTT.